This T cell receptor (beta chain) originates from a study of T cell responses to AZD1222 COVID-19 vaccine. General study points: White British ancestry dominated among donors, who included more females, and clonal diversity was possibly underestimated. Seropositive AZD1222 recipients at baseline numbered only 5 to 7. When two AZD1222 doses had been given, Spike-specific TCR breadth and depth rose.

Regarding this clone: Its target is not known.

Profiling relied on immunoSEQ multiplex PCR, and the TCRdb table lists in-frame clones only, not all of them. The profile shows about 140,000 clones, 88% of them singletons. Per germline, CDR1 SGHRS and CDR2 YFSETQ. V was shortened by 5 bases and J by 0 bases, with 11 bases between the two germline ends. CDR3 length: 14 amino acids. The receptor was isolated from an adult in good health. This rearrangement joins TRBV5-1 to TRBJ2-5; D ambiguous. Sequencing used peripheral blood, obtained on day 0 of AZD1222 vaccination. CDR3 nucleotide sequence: TGCGCCAGCAGTAGCAAGGGTAACCAAGAGACCCAGTACTTC. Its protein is CASSSKGNQETQYF.